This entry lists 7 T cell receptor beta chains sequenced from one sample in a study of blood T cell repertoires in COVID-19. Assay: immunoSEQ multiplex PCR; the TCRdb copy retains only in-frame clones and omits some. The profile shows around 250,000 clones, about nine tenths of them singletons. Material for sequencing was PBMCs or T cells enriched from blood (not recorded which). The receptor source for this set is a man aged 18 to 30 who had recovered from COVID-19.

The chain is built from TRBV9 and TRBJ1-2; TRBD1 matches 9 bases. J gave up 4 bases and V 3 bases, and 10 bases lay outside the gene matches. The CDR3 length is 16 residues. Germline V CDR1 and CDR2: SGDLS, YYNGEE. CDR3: CASSAPGQGVIYGYTF. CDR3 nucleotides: TGTGCCAGCAGCGCGCCGGGACAGGGAGTTATCTATGGCTACACCTTC.

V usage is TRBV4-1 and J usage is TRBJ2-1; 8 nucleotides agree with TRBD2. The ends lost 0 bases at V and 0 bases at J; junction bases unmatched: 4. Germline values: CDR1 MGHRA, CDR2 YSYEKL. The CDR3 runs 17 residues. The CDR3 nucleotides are TGCGCCAGCAGCCAAGATCTAGCGGGTGGCTCCTACAATGAGCAGTTCTTC. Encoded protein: CASSQDLAGGSYNEQFF.

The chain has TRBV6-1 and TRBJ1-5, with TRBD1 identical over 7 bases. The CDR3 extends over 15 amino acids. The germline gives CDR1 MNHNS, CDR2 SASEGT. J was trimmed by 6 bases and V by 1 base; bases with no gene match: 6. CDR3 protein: CASSEGPRGFQPQHF. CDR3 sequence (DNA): TGTGCCAGCAGTGAAGGACCCAGGGGGTTTCAGCCCCAGCATTTT.

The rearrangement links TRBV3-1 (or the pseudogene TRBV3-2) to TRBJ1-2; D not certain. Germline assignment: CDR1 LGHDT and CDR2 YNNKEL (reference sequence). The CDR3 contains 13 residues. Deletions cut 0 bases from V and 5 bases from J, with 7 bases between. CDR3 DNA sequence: TGTGCCAGCAGCCAAGATGCGGGTTATGGCTACACCTTC. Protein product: CASSQDAGYGYTF.

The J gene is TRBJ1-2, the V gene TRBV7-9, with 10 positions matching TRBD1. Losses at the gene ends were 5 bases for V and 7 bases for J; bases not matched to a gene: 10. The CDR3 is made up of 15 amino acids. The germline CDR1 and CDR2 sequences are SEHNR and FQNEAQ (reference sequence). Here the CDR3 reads CASSRTGQGMGGYTF. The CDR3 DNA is TGTGCCAGCAGCAGGACGGGACAGGGGATGGGTGGCTACACCTTC.

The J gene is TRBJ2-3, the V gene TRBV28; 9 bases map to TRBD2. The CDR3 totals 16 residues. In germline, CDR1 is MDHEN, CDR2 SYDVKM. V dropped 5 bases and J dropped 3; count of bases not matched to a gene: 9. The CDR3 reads CASSTASGIGTDTQYF. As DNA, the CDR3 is TGTGCCAGCAGTACCGCTAGCGGGATAGGTACAGATACGCAGTATTTT.

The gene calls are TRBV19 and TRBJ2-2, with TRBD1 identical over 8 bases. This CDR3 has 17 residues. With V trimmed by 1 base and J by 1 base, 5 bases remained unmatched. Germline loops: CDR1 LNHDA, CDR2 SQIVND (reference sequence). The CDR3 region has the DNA TGTGCCAGTAGTATAGTAGGCGGGACAGGGAACACCGGGGAGCTGTTTTTT. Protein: CASSIVGGTGNTGELFF.